Included here is one T cell receptor (beta chain) sequence, with context. The germline CDR1 and CDR2 sequences are MNHEY and SVGAGI. Trimming stripped 10 bases from V and 0 bases from J, with 9 bases between. This CDR3 has 12 amino acids. These data originate in a study of PD-L1 blockade in urothelial cancer. Clones were read by immunoSEQ multiplex PCR, and TCRdb kept only the in-frame ones, dropping some. The sample contains roughly 43,000 clones, about 80% of which appear only once. The TCR sequence derives from a man between 65 and 80 years old with urothelial cancer. V and J are TRBV6-5 and TRBJ1-2; D is ambiguous. Sequenced here: PBMCs, sampled around atezolizumab (anti-PD-L1) treatment. CDR3 DNA sequence: TGTGCCACCGCCCGAGCTAACTATGGCTACACCTTC. This sequence encodes CATARANYGYTF.